This T cell receptor beta chain was sequenced during a study of blood T cell repertoires in COVID-19 (dated by TCRdb to the early 2020s). Regarding the research as a whole: Samples covering the acute and convalescent phases of COVID-19 were provided by collaborators in the United States, Italy and Spain. The prospective study material was composed of cDNA or gDNA derived from T cells, B-cell-depleted T cells, or PBMCs. A de-identified subject ID, COVID-19 status, age in years and sex were almost always included in the sample metadata. Where available, HLA class I and class II types were obtained from metadata supplied by the sample provider rather than from assay-based typing. Deeply sampled blood TCRbeta repertoires from subjects exposed to, actively infected with, or recovered from COVID-19 were included in the dataset. The repertoires were made available in a free public database intended to serve as a resource for research on the immune response to SARS-CoV-2. Samples were obtained from the ongoing ImmuneRACE study (first 160 participants) and from 950 to 1,500 subjects provided by 6 global collaborators. Study-wide conclusions, independent of this receptor: The quantity of clinical and demographic metadata differed by source and by participant and was supplied without curation.

The immunoSEQ Assay, a bias-controlled multiplex PCR, was used to amplify TCRbeta CDR3 regions from genomic DNA. On the study's bioinformatics: The number of nucleated cells in each sample was estimated by amplification of reference gene primers within the assay. To quantify the absolute abundance of each unique TCRbeta CDR3 rearrangement, sequence reads were collapsed and filtered. Productive Simpson clonality was computed per sample as the square root of Simpson's diversity index over productive rearrangements. What TCRdb holds here is the immuneACCESS table cut down to in-frame rearrangements. Part of the clones is not present; checked against another copy, under half of the missing clones reflect an unresolved V gene, and the others are unexplained. That table supplies the V and J calls and clone size; D and trimming were determined from the DNA. The sample table lists some 200,000 clones, about 82% of them with a count of one. Of the sample, around 0.93% falls within the top ten clones.

The germline V gene (reference sequence) gives CDR1 as SEHNR and CDR2 as FQNEAQ. The CDR3, from cysteine to phenylalanine, totals 15 residues. The only DNA kept is the CDR3, 45 bases in frame from the first base. V and J are truncated by 0 bases and 0 bases respectively, leaving an intervening sequence of 8 bases. On this clone: Its antigen remains undetermined. Per-base qualities were not stored, and no clone one base away is much larger. At the DNA level, this CDR3 is encoded by other sequences in the same sample as well.

In Seattle, one collaborating source enrolled patients while the infection was active and tracked those patients longitudinally over the course of disease. Collaborating institutions collected whole blood in K2EDTA tubes following their own protocols. Collaborator samples were shipped for TCRbeta analysis as frozen whole blood, isolated PBMCs, or DNA extracted from either sample type. The chain links TRBV7-9 with TRBJ1-1; the D gene lacks a confident call. Sample: peripheral blood. The TCR comes from a man aged 55 to 70 with COVID-19, enrolled during active disease. The CDR3 loop reads CASSLARQLNTEAFF. At the DNA level, the sequence is TGTGCCAGCAGCTTAGCGCGGCAGTTGAACACTGAAGCTTTCTTT. The entire variable domain, with the stretches around the CDR3 drawn from the reference TRBV7-9 and TRBJ1-1 proteins, is DTGVSQNPRHKITKRGQNVTFRCDPISEHNRLYWYRQTLGQGPEFLTYFQNEAQLEKSRLLSDRFSAERPKGSFSTLEIQRTEQGDSAMYLCASSLARQLNTEAFFGQGTRLTVV.